The 11 T cell receptor beta chains below were found in one sample sequenced in a study of blood T cell repertoires in COVID-19. Only in-frame clones appear in the TCRdb table, and some are missing; sequencing was by immunoSEQ multiplex PCR. The top ten clones hold 0.75% to 1% of a sample with some 300,000 clones, nearly 90% of them seen once. Input material: PBMCs or T cells enriched from blood (not recorded which). The origin of the receptors is a young woman who had recovered from COVID-19.

V usage is TRBV19 and J usage is TRBJ2-7; 7 positions match TRBD1. Germline CDR1 reads LNHDA; CDR2 reads SQIVND (reference sequence). Trimming cost V 3 bases and J 2 bases; bases outside gene matches: 10. This CDR3 comprises 16 residues. The CDR3 nucleotides read TGTGCCAGTAGTATCCGCAGACAGGGTCTCACCTACGAGCAGTACTTC. As protein: CASSIRRQGLTYEQYF.

The chain combines TRBV5-4 with TRBJ2-7, with 11 bases identical to TRBD2. J was trimmed by 2 bases and V by 0 bases; bases with no gene match: 4. From germline, CDR1 is SGHNT and CDR2 YYREEE (reference sequence). This CDR3 has 16 amino acids. The CDR3 DNA reads as TGTGCCAGCAGCTTGGGACTAGCGGGACCGACCTACGAGCAGTACTTC. Encoded protein: CASSLGLAGPTYEQYF.

The rearrangement joins TRBV5-4 to TRBJ2-4; TRBD1 aligns across 10 bases. V lost 4 bases, J lost 9 bases, and 7 bases stayed unmatched. Germline loops: CDR1 SGHNT, CDR2 YYREEE (reference sequence). The CDR3 totals 14 residues. The CDR3 loop is CASSPDRGLAIQYF. DNA for the CDR3: TGTGCCAGCAGCCCTGACAGGGGGCTTGCCATTCAGTACTTC.

By sample fraction, this clone is medium-sized (0.01 to 0.1%). The gene calls are TRBV7-9 and TRBJ1-5; TRBD1 might be the D (6 bases). The germline V gene encodes CDR1 SEHNR and CDR2 FQNEAQ (reference sequence). The length of the CDR3 is 15 residues. V lost 4 bases to trimming and J lost 7 bases, with 17 bases between them. For the CDR3, the DNA is TGTGCCAGCAGCTCTTCGAACCCGGGACAACAGCCCCAGCATTTT. It translates to CASSSSNPGQQPQHF.

Written as DNA, the CDR3 is TGTGCCAGTAGAAGCGGACCGGGTGGGTCCTATAATTCACCCCTCCACTTT. Translation: CASRSGPGGSYNSPLHF. This rearrangement joins TRBV19 to TRBJ1-6; the D is unclear. The CDR3 totals 17 residues. Germline V gene data show CDR1 as LNHDA and CDR2 as SQIVND (reference sequence). The V end was cut by 6 bases, the J end by 1 base, with 16 bases between.

The chain joins TRBV11-2 to TRBJ1-4, with D possibly matching TRBD1 (5 bases). CDR1 and CDR2 (germline): SGHAT, FQNNGV. The CDR3 extends over 19 amino acids. V was shortened by 5 bases and J by 4 bases, with 26 bases between the two germline ends. CDR3 sequence reads: CASSQTRGTKLGFNEKLFF. The CDR3 DNA reads as TGTGCCAGCAGCCAAACCCGGGGGACCAAACTGGGTTTTAATGAAAAACTGTTTTTT.

This clone was seen a single time. V and J are TRBV2 and TRBJ1-5; 9 nucleotides agree with TRBD1. The CDR3 is made up of 14 amino acids. In germline, CDR1 is SNHLY, CDR2 FYNNEI. The ends lost 6 bases at V and 6 bases at J; junction bases unmatched: 6. CDR3 DNA sequence: TGTGCCAGCAGCGGACAGGGGATGATTCAGCCCCAGCATTTT. Its protein is CASSGQGMIQPQHF.

J is TRBJ1-4 and V is TRBV18; TRBD1 might be the D (6 bases). The V gene lost 1 base and the J gene lost 5 bases, with 17 bases spanning the gap. Germline V gene data show CDR1 as KGHSH and CDR2 as LQKENI. CDR3 size: 17 residues. The DNA for the CDR3 is TGTGCCAGCTCACCACTAATTCCACAGGGTTTGAATGAAAAACTGTTTTTT. Translating gives CASSPLIPQGLNEKLFF. The entire variable domain, with the rest obtained from reference TRBV18 and TRBJ1-4, is as follows: NAGVMQNPRHLVRRRGQEARLRCSPMKGHSHVYWYRQLPEEGLKFMVYLQKENIIDESGMPKERFSAEFPKEGPSILRIQQVVRGDSAAYFCASSPLIPQGLNEKLFFGSGTQLSVL.

V gene TRBV11-2 combines with J gene TRBJ1-1, with TRBD1 as a possible D gene (6 bases). CDR3 length equals 18 residues. Germline V gene sequence: CDR1 SGHAT, CDR2 FQNNGV. Trimming took off 4 bases at V and 1 base at J, with 22 bases between the two ends. CDR3 nucleotides: TGTGCCAGCAGCTCCGGACAGCCCGAAGCTCGGACGAACACTGAAGCTTTCTTT. It codes for CASSSGQPEARTNTEAFF.

This clone was recorded once. The J gene is TRBJ2-1, the V gene TRBV5-1, with TRBD2 matching 7 bases. CDR3 length: 14 amino acids. The junction had 8 bases not matched to a gene; V was cut back by 3 bases and J by 8 bases. Looked up from germline, CDR1 is SGHRS and CDR2 is YFSETQ. In DNA form, the CDR3 reads TGCGCCAGCAGCTCCAGATCCGCGGGGGATGAGCAGTTCTTC. The encoded protein is CASSSRSAGDEQFF.

The rearrangement links TRBV29-1 to TRBJ2-6; a weak D match, TRBD1 (7 bases). V lost 4 bases and J 0 bases, leaving 16 bases between the germline ends. Germline values: CDR1 SQVTM, CDR2 ANQGSEA. The CDR3 runs 17 residues. The DNA of the CDR3 is TGCAGCGTTGTGGCCAGGGGGGAACCCTCTGGGGCCAACGTCCTGACTTTC. Amino acid sequence: CSVVARGEPSGANVLTF.